The clone carrying this T cell receptor beta chain has just a few counts. The sample originates from a study of blood T cell repertoires in COVID-19. The wider study: Samples of COVID-19 (acute and convalescent) were obtained from the United States, Italy and Spain.

Authors' analysis steps: Quantification of nucleated cells was approximated via reference gene primer amplification. Clones were read by immunoSEQ multiplex PCR, and TCRdb kept only the in-frame ones, dropping some. V, J and clone size were drawn from that table, and D and trimming were deduced from the DNA. The sample consists of about 48,000 clones, approximately 90% of them appearing once. V lost 1 base and J 7 bases, leaving 17 bases between the germline ends. CDR1 SGDLS and CDR2 YYNGEE come from the germline V gene. CDR3 length equals 15 residues. The chain combines TRBV9 with TRBJ1-2; D perhaps matches TRBD1 (5 bases). Sequencing used peripheral blood. The source of this sequence is a man between 65 and 80 years old with acute or convalescent COVID-19. In nucleotides, the CDR3 is TGTGCCAGCAGCGTATTAGCTACAGGACCTTCTGGCTACACCTTC. It codes for CASSVLATGPSGYTF.